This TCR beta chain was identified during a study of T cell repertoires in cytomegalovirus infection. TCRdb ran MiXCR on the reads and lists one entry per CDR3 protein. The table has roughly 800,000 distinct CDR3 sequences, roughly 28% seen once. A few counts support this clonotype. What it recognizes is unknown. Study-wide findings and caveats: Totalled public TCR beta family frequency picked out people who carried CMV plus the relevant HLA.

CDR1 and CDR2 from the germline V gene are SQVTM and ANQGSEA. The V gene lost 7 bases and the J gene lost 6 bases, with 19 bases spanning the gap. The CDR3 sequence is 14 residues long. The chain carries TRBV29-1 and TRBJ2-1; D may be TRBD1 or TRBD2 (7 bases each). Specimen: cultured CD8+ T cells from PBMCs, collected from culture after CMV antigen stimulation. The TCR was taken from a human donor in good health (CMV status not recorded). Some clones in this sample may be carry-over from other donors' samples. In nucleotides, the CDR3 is TGCAGCGCTCCCAGGGGGGGCGCCGGCAATGAGCAGTTCTTC. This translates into CSAPRGGAGNEQFF.